This TCR beta chain came from a study of shared clonotypes between healthy human individuals. Study results and limitations: The sharing of 4.5% to 6.5% of naive CD4 clonotypes was seen across a few donors. The study's rarefaction showed incomplete sorted-subset sequencing despite large depth.

V lost 4 bases, J lost 6 bases, and 13 bases lay in between. Germline V lookup: CDR1 SGHNT, CDR2 YYREEE (reference sequence). The CDR3 loop spans 14 amino acids. The authors divided CD4+ cells into CD45RA+ naive and CD45RA-negative memory subsets. For sorted subsets, about 200 ng DNA per replicate equaled roughly 29,000 T cell genomes. Profiling relied on immunoSEQ multiplex PCR, and the TCRdb table lists in-frame clones only, not all of them. Of about 2.3 million clones listed, more than 80% are singletons. In its sample, this clone was seen once. Its specificity is not known. Material for sequencing was naive CD4+ T cells from PBMCs. Subset of the sample: CD45RA+ positively selected. The clonotype originates from a young man in good health. Some clones in this sample may be carry-over from other donors' samples. The genes are TRBV5-4 and TRBJ2-2, with D unclear. The CDR3 DNA reads TGTGCCAGCAGCGTGAGACCCGAACCCGGGGAGCTGTTTTTT. It specifies CASSVRPEPGELFF.